This T cell receptor (beta chain) was captured in a study of T cell repertoires in cytomegalovirus infection. Overall study: Evidence of both CMV infection and a matching HLA type came from public TCR beta signatures.

About this clonotype: Its antigen is not known.

The germline V and J ends were trimmed by 5 bases and 5 bases, with 24 bases remaining between them. The CDR3 contains 18 residues. From germline, CDR1 is SGHTA and CDR2 FQGNSA. TCRdb recomputed calls from the reads with MiXCR, one row per CDR3 protein. The sample has about 310,000 distinct CDR3 sequences, around 25% seen once; the top ten hold about 14%. Study results and caveats: Predominance within the ex vivo response was attributable to HLA-C-restricted CMV-specific TCR beta clonotypes. The cumulative frequency of public TCR beta families identified carriers of CMV plus the relevant HLA.

This sequence was found in a human donor in good health (CMV status not recorded). Some clones in this sample may be carry-over from other donors' samples. Here the sequenced sample was cultured PBMCs, taken from culture after CMV antigen stimulation. The genes are TRBV7-2 and TRBJ2-2; D might be TRBD1 (5 bases). The CDR3 DNA follows: TGTGCCAGCAGCGACTCCTGGTGGGGCCGCGAGGAAACCGGGGAGCTGTTTTTT. Translated, it gives CASSDSWWGREETGELFF. Supplemented by reference TRBV7-2 and TRBJ2-2, the full variable domain reads GAGVSQSPSNKVTEKGKDVELRCDPISGHTALYWYRQSLGQGLEFLIYFQGNSAPDKSGLPSDRFSAERTGGSVSTLTIQRTQQEDSAVYLCASSDSWWGREETGELFFGEGSRLTVL.